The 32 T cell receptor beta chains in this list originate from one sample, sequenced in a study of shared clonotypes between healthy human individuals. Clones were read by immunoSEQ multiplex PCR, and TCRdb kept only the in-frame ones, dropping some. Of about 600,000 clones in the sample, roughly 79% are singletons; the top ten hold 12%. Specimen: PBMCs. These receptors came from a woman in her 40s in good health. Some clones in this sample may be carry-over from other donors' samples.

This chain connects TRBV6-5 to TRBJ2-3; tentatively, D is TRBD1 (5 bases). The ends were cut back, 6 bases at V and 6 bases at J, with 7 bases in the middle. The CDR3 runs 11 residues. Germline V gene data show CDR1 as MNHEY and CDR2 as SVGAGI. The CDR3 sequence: CASRHRDTQYF. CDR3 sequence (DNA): TGTGCCAGCAGACACAGGGATACGCAGTATTTT.

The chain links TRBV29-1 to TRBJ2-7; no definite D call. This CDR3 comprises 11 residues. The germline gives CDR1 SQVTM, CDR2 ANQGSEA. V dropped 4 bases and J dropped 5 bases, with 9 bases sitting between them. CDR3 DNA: TGCAGCGTTGTTTGTAGGGACGAGCAGTACTTC. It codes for CSVVCRDEQYF.

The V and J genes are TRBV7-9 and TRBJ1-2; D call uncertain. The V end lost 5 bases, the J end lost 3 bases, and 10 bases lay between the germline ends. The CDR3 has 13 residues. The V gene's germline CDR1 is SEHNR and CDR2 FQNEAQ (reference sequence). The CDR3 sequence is CASSRRGYYGYTF. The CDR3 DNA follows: TGTGCCAGCAGCCGAAGAGGGTACTATGGCTACACCTTC.

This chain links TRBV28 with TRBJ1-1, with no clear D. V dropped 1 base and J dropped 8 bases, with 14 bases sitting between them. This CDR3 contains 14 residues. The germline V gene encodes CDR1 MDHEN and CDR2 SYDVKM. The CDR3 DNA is TGTGCCAGCAGTTTATACAGCCTGTCGAGCGAAGCTTTCTTT. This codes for CASSLYSLSSEAFF.

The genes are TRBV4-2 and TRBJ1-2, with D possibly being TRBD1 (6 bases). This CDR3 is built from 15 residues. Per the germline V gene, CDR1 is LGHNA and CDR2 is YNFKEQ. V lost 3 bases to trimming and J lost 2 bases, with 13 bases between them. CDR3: CASSQTGHPNYGYTF. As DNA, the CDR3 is TGTGCCAGCAGCCAGACGGGACACCCCAACTATGGCTACACCTTC.

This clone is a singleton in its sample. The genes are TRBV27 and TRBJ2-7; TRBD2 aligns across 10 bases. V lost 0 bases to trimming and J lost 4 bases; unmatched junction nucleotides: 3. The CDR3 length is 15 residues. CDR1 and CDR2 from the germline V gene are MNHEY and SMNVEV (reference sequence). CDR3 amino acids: CASSLSTSGSYEQYF. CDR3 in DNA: TGTGCCAGCAGTTTATCGACTAGCGGGTCTTACGAGCAGTACTTC.

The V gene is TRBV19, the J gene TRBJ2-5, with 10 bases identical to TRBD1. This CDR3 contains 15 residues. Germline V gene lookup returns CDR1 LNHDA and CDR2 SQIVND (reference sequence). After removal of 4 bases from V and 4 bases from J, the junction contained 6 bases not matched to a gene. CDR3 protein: CASSTDRGVGETQYF. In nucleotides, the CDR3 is TGTGCCAGTAGTACGGACAGGGGGGTGGGAGAGACCCAGTACTTC. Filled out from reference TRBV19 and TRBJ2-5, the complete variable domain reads DGGITQSPKYLFRKEGQNVTLSCEQNLNHDAMYWYRQDPGQGLRLIYYSQIVNDFQKGDIAEGYSVSREKKESFPLTVTSAQKNPTAFYLCASSTDRGVGETQYFGPGTRLLVL.

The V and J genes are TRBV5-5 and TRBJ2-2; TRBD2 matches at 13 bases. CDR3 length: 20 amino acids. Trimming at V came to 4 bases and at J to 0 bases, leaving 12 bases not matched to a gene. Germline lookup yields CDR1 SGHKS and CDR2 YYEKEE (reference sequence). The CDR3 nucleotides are TGTGCCAGCAGCCCCCCGGGACTAGCGGGGTTTAGAGCGAACACCGGGGAGCTGTTTTTT. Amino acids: CASSPPGLAGFRANTGELFF.

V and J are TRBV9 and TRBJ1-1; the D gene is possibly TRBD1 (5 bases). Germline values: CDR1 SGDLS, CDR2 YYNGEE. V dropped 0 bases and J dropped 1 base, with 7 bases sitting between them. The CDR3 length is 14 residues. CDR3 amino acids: CASSVGQWNTEAFF. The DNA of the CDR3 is TGTGCCAGCAGCGTAGGACAGTGGAACACTGAAGCTTTCTTT.

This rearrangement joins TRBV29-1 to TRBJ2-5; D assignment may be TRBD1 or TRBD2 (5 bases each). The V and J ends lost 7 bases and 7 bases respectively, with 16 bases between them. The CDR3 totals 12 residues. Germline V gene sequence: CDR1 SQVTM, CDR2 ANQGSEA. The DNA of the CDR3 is TGCAGCGGCCAACTGGGGGTGGGGACCCAGTACTTC. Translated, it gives CSGQLGVGTQYF. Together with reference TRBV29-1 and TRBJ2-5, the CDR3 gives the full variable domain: SAVISQKPSRDICQRGTSLTIQCQVDSQVTMMFWYRQQPGQSLTLIATANQGSEATYESGFVIDKFPISRPNLTFSTLTVSNMSPEDSSIYLCSGQLGVGTQYFGPGTRLLVL.

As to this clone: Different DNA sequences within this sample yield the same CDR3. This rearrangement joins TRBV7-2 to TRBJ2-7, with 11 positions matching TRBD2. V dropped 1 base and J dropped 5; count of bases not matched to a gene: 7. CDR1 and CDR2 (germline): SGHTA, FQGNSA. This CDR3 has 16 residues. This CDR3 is CASSLVGLAGGNEQYF. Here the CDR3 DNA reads TGTGCCAGCAGCTTAGTTGGTCTAGCGGGAGGTAACGAGCAGTACTTC.

CDR3 DNA sequence: TGCAGCGTTGATTCCAGGAACACTGAAGCTTTCTTT. Amino acids: CSVDSRNTEAFF. This chain connects TRBV29-1 to TRBJ1-1; D is unresolved. V was pared by 3 bases and J by 1 base, with 6 bases between. The CDR3 consists of 12 residues. In germline, CDR1 is SQVTM, CDR2 ANQGSEA.

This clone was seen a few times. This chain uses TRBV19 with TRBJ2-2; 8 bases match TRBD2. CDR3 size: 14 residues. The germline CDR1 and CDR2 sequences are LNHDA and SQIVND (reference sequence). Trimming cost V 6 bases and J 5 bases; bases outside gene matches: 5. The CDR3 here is CASSGRAETGELFF. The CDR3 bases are TGTGCCAGTAGCGGGAGGGCCGAGACCGGGGAGCTGTTTTTT.

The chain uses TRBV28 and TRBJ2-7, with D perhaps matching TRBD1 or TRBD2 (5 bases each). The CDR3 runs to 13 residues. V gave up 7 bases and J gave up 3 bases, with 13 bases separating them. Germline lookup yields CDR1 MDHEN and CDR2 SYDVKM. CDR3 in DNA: TGTGCCAGCAAACTAGGTGGGGGCTACGAGCAGTACTTC. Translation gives CASKLGGGYEQYF.

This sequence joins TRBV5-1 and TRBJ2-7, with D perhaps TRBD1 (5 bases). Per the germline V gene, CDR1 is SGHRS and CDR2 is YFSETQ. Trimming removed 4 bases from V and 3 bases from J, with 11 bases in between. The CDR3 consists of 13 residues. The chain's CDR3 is CASSLLRVYEQYF. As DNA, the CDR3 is TGCGCCAGCAGCCTACTCAGGGTCTACGAGCAGTACTTC.

The CDR3 DNA follows: TGTGCCAGCAGTCTTGGGTCTGGAAACACCATATATTTT. Protein: CASSLGSGNTIYF. The V gene is TRBV27, the J gene TRBJ1-3; D unresolved. This CDR3 has 13 residues. The germline gives CDR1 MNHEY, CDR2 SMNVEV (reference sequence). V was clipped by 5 bases and J by 1 base, with 6 bases between them.

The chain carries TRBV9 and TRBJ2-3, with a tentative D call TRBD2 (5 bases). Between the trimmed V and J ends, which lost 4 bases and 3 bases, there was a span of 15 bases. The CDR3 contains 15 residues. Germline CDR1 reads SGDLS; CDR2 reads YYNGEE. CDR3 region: CASSPADLSTDTQYF. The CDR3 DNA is TGTGCCAGCAGCCCAGCGGATTTAAGTACAGATACGCAGTATTTT.

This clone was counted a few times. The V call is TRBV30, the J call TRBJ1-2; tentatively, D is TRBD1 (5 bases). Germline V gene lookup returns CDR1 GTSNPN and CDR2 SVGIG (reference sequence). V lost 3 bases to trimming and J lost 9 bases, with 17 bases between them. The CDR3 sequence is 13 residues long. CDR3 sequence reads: CAWRVSGGLRYTF. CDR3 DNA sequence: TGTGCCTGGAGAGTTTCTGGGGGGTTGCGCTACACCTTC.

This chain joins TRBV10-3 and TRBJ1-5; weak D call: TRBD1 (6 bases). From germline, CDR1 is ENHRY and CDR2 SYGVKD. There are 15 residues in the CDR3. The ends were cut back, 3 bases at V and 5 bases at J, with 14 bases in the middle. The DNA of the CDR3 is TGTGCCATCAGTGAAGGGGCAGGGGTGGATCAGCCCCAGCATTTT. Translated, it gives CAISEGAGVDQPQHF.

The CDR3 DNA sequence: TGTGCCAGCAGAGACCACAGGGCCAACTATGGCTACACCTTC. This gives the protein CASRDHRANYGYTF. The V and J genes are TRBV2 and TRBJ1-2, with a tentative D call TRBD1 (6 bases). The CDR3 length is 14 residues. V lost 6 bases and J lost 2, with 13 bases in between. Germline lookup yields CDR1 SNHLY and CDR2 FYNNEI.

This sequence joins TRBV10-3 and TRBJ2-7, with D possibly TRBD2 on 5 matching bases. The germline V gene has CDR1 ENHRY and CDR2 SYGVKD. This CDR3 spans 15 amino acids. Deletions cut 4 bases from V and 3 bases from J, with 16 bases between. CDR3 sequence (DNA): TGTGCCATCAGTGCAGGACTCACTACGGGCTACGAGCAGTACTTC. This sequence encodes CAISAGLTTGYEQYF.

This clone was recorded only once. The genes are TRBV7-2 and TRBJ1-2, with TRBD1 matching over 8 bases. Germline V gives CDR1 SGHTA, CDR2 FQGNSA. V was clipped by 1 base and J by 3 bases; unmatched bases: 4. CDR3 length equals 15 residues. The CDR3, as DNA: TGTGCCAGCAGCTTAGGGGCAGGGGGCGACTATGGCTACACCTTC. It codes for CASSLGAGGDYGYTF.

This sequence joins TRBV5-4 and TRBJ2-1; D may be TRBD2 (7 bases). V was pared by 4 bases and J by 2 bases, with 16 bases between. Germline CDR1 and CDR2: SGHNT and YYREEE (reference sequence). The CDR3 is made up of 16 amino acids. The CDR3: CASSPGGGGPYNEQFF. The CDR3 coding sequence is TGTGCCAGCAGCCCCGGGGGAGGGGGTCCCTACAATGAGCAGTTCTTC.

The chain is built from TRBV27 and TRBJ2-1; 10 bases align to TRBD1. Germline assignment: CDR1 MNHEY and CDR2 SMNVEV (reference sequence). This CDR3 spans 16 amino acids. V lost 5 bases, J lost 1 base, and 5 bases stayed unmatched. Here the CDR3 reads CASSEDRGLSYNEQFF. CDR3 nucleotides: TGTGCCAGCAGTGAGGACAGGGGGTTATCCTACAATGAGCAGTTCTTC.

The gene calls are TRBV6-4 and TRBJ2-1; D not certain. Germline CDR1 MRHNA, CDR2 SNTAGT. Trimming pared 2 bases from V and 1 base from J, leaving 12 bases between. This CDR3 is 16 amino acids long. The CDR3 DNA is TGTGCCAGCAGTGACACGGCGACTCGGTCCTACAATGAGCAGTTCTTC. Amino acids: CASSDTATRSYNEQFF.

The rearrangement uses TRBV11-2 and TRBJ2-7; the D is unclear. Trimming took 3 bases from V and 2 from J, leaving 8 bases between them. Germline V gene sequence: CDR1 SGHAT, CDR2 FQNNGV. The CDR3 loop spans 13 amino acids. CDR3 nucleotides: TGTGCCAGCAGCTTCTCCCCAGCCTACGAGCAGTACTTC. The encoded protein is CASSFSPAYEQYF.

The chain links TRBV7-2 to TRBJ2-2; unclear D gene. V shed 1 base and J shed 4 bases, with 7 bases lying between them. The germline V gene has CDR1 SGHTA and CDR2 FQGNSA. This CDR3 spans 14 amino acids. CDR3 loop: CASSLVSITGELFF. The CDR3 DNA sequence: TGTGCCAGCAGCTTAGTCAGCATCACCGGGGAGCTGTTTTTT.

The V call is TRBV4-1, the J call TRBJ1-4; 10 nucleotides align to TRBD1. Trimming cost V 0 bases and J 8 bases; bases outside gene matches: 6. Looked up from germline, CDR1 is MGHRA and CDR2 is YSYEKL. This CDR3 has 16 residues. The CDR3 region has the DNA TGCGCCAGCAGCCAAGATGGGGACAGGGGATGGGAAAAACTGTTTTTT. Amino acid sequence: CASSQDGDRGWEKLFF.

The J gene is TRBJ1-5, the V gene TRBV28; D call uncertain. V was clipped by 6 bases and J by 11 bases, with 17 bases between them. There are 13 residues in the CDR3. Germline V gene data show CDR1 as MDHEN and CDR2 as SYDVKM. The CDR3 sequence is CASSSPGSESQHF. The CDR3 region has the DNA TGTGCCAGCAGCTCCCCCGGGTCTGAATCCCAGCATTTT.

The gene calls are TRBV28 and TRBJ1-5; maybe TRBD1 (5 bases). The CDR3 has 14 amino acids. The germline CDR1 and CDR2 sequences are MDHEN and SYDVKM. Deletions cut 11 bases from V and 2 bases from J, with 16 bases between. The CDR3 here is CAGRSGLGNQPQHF. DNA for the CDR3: TGTGCCGGACGATCAGGGTTGGGCAATCAGCCCCAGCATTTT.

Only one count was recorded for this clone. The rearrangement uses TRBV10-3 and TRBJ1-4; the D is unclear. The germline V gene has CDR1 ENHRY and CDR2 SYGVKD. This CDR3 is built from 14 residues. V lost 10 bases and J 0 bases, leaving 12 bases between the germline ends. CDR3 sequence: CASQFDATNEKLFF. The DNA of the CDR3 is TGTGCCAGCCAATTCGATGCAACTAATGAAAAACTGTTTTTT.

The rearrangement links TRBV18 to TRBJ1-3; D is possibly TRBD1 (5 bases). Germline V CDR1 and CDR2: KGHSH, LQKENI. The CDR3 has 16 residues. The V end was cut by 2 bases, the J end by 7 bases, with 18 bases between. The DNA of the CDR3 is TGTGCCAGCTCACCAGATCCTAGACAGCGACTGAACACCATATATTTT. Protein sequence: CASSPDPRQRLNTIYF.